The sequence of this TCR beta chain was determined in a study of regulatory T cells in long-lasting Graves disease (TCRdb year 2021). Looking at the study overall: In the newly diagnosed Graves' disease group, patients had been taking antithyroid drugs for less than 3 months. Patients with persistent Graves' disease were compared with patients with newly diagnosed Graves' disease using TCR sequencing and RNA sequencing of peripheral blood. The study was registered as a clinical trial and conducted in China. TCR sequencing covered roughly 13 persistent and around 20 newly diagnosed Graves' disease patients, around 35 samples in total.

The time point label on this specimen signifies: newly diagnosed GD, antithyroid drugs for less than 3 months. RNA was extracted from PBMCs in TRIzol for both TCR sequencing and RNA sequencing. The diagnosis of Graves' disease was made according to American Thyroid Association guidelines. Recruitment of patients was carried out at an endocrinology department in Xi'an, China. From each patient, around 9 milliliters of peripheral blood was collected into an EDTA anticoagulant tube. Ficoll Paque Plus density gradient separation was used to isolate PBMCs, and no further T cell sorting was performed. RNA quality was checked with an Agilent 2100 Bioanalyzer and agarose gel, and concentration with a NanoDrop 2000. Study-wide conclusions, independent of this receptor: The authors acknowledged the small sample size as a limitation that may reduce accuracy. The study examined only peripheral blood because the primary lesion, thyroid tissue, could not be accessed. Lower TCR Shannon entropy and fewer highly expanded clones were observed in persistent Graves' disease patients than in newly diagnosed patients, which suggested clonal expansion. Sequencing and analysis were restricted to the TCR beta chain. A larger number of public clonotypes was shared among persistent patients (under 3,000) than among newly diagnosed patients (roughly 970). Preferential use of TRBV28, TRBJ1-2 and TRBJ2-5 was observed in persistent disease, whereas TRBV20-1 and TRBJ2-1 were favored in newly diagnosed disease.

This clonotype was picked up many times. The antigen this receptor binds is unknown. Base qualities were left out, and no much larger clone turns up one base away. The CDR3 contains 14 residues, cysteine and phenylalanine counted. Here the CDR3 DNA is all that survives: 42 bases in frame from base 1. The germline V gene (reference sequence) gives CDR1 as GTSNPN and CDR2 as SVGIG. The trim is 4 bases for V and 3 bases for J, with a gap of 12 bases between the germline ends. Receptor amplification or capture employed multiplex PCR. The run used an Illumina HiSeq 4000. CDR3 regions were amplified by Arm-PCR with iRepertoire HTBI primers to construct TCR beta libraries. Before sequencing, the PCR products underwent gel purification. Per the authors' processing: A total of under 80 TRBV and 14 TRBJ segments were identified across samples and were used for gene usage analysis of CDR3 amino acid clonotypes. COPE and FqMerger were used to merge the filtered high-quality paired reads into contigs. Contigs were aligned with BLAST to IMGT TRBV, TRBD and TRBJ reference genes, and CDR3 was defined per IMGT. Clonotypes above 0.1% frequency were classified as highly expanded clones. Shannon entropy was used to measure repertoire diversity, and the Gini coefficient was used to measure V-J evenness. A clonotype found in more than one individual was treated as public. The public sequencing data were trimmed at Q25 with fastp and processed into clonotypes with MiXCR by TCRdb, which kept only in-frame beta chains. All rows with the same CDR3 protein become a single entry with the most common DNA and genes. The V and J calls here are based on TCRdb, not the publication. This sample is represented by roughly 420,000 distinct CDR3 sequences; 15% to 17% of them were singletons. Of the sample, approximately 22% is held by the ten largest clones.

This clonotype originated in a female donor with Graves disease. The V and J genes are TRBV30 and TRBJ1-4; the D gene assignment is ambiguous. Sequenced here: peripheral blood mononuclear cells (PBMCs), sampled at new diagnosis, from a patient treated with antithyroid drugs. The sequence in DNA is TGTGCCTGGAAAAAGGGCGCCTCTAATGAAAAACTGTTTTTT. Translated, this is CAWKKGASNEKLFF.